These 19 T cell receptor beta chains came from one sample sequenced in a study of cytomegalovirus exposure and HLA in healthy donors (dated by TCRdb to the late 2010s). Preparation of the library involved the immunoSEQ multiplex PCR assay. A mixture of 60 forward primers for TCR Vbeta segments and 13 reverse primers for TCR Jbeta segments was used in the multiplex PCR. Here the immuneACCESS table is served through TCRdb, limited to in-frame sequences with V and J called. Missing clones are a known gap in these copies; in checked studies unresolved V genes cover under half, and the rest lacks a known reason. For this sample there are over 95,000 clones; around 68% appear just once. Around 4% of the sample lies in the top ten. Sequencing was done on a sample of PBMCs. These TCRs come from a woman aged 40 to 50 in good health and CMV-seropositive.

The chain is built from TRBV7-2 and TRBJ1-2, with no clear D. The CDR3 runs to 13 residues. The V gene's germline CDR1 is SGHTA and CDR2 FQGNSA. Between the trimmed V and J ends, which lost 0 bases and 4 bases, there was a span of 6 bases. The CDR3 region is CASSLAGSYGYTF. CDR3 in DNA: TGTGCCAGCAGCTTAGCGGGGAGCTATGGCTACACCTTC. Full variable domain (remainder filled in from reference TRBV7-2 and TRBJ1-2): GAGVSQSPSNKVTEKGKDVELRCDPISGHTALYWYRQSLGQGLEFLIYFQGNSAPDKSGLPSDRFSAERTGGSVSTLTIQRTQQEDSAVYLCASSLAGSYGYTFGSGTRLTVV.

This clone has a handful of counts. The chain combines TRBV19 with TRBJ1-2; 7 nucleotides match TRBD1. Germline V lookup: CDR1 LNHDA, CDR2 SQIVND (reference sequence). J lost 5 bases, V lost 1 base, and 7 bases had no gene match. The CDR3 runs to 15 residues. CDR3 coding DNA: TGTGCCAGTAGTATAGCGGCAGGGGGTCGGTATGGCTACACCTTC. Its translation: CASSIAAGGRYGYTF.

This chain links TRBV4-1 with TRBJ1-2; no firm D call. Germline CDR1 and CDR2: MGHRA and YSYEKL. CDR3 size: 14 residues. Trimming took off 1 base at V and 2 bases at J, with 8 bases between the two ends. In DNA form, the CDR3 reads TGCGCCAGCAGCCAAGGTTTCGGGAACTATGGCTACACCTTC. Protein sequence: CASSQGFGNYGYTF.

The table lists this clone with a few counts. V and J are TRBV19 and TRBJ1-2, with 9 bases aligning to TRBD1. After removal of 3 bases from V and 7 bases from J, the junction contained 12 bases not matched to a gene. The germline CDR1 and CDR2 sequences are LNHDA and SQIVND (reference sequence). CDR3 length equals 16 residues. CDR3 coding DNA: TGTGCCAGTAGTATTGTTAAGGGACAGGGAAAGGCTGGCTACACCTTC. Its translation is CASSIVKGQGKAGYTF.

The chain joins TRBV7-9 to TRBJ1-4, with D possibly TRBD1 on 5 matching bases. The CDR3 is 15 amino acids. V lost 5 bases and J lost 8, with 18 bases in between. Germline loops: CDR1 SEHNR, CDR2 FQNEAQ (reference sequence). The CDR3 DNA reads as TGTGCCAGCAGCCCCCGGGGGGGGTTACAAGAAAAACTGTTTTTT. It translates to CASSPRGGLQEKLFF.

The genes are TRBV18 and TRBJ1-2, with 12 bases that match TRBD1. The V and J ends lost 4 bases and 8 bases, in that order; junction bases with no gene match: 8. CDR3 size: 15 residues. Germline CDR1 KGHSH, CDR2 LQKENI. CDR3 DNA sequence: TGTGCCAGCTCACAAACGGGACAGGGGGCTGTAGGCTACACCTTC. Amino acids: CASSQTGQGAVGYTF.

With regard to this clone: Other DNA sequences within the sample encode an identical CDR3. J is TRBJ2-3 and V is TRBV6-1; a weak D match, TRBD1 (6 bases). Germline CDR1 MNHNS, CDR2 SASEGT. This CDR3 comprises 13 residues. The V end lost 6 bases, the J end lost 3 bases, and 10 bases lay between the germline ends. The CDR3 DNA follows: TGTGCCAGCAGACAGGGTGGGACAGATACGCAGTATTTT. Amino acids: CASRQGGTDTQYF.

This clone came up a few times. The genes are TRBV5-4 and TRBJ2-7, with 8 bases identical to TRBD2. The V gene's germline CDR1 is SGHNT and CDR2 YYREEE (reference sequence). The CDR3 length is 14 residues. The V segment lost 4 bases and the J segment 3 bases; nucleotides outside the gene matches: 6. CDR3 coding DNA: TGTGCCAGCAGCCTCGGGACTAGTCTCTACGAGCAGTACTTC. This sequence encodes CASSLGTSLYEQYF.

J is TRBJ1-1 and V is TRBV7-2; 7 nucleotides match TRBD1. Trimming removed 5 bases from V and 3 bases from J; junction bases left unmatched: 6. This CDR3 contains 14 residues. Germline CDR1 and CDR2: SGHTA and FQGNSA. In DNA, the CDR3 is TGTGCCAGCAGCCAAGGACAGGTTCACACTGAAGCTTTCTTT. Translated, it gives CASSQGQVHTEAFF.

V and J are TRBV25-1 and TRBJ2-5, with D perhaps matching TRBD1 (6 bases). Between the trimmed V and J ends, which lost 3 bases and 2 bases, there was a span of 7 bases. The CDR3 loop spans 13 amino acids. Germline V gives CDR1 MGHDK, CDR2 SYGVNS. CDR3: CASSEQGQETQYF. CDR3 bases: TGTGCCAGCAGTGAGCAGGGGCAAGAGACCCAGTACTTC.

With regard to this clone: One junction end disagrees with the germline gene, perhaps due to a read error. Other DNA sequences in this specimen translate into the identical CDR3. The gene calls are TRBV14 and TRBJ2-3; tentatively, D is TRBD1 (6 bases). This CDR3 contains 15 residues. Germline values: CDR1 SGHDN, CDR2 FVKESK. The CDR3 here is CASSRNRAFADTQYF. For the CDR3, the DNA is TGTGCCAGCAGCCGAAACAGGGCTTTCGCAGATACGCAATATTTT.

The chain joins TRBV18 to TRBJ2-3; 7 bases align to TRBD2. This CDR3 is built from 18 residues. Germline CDR1 and CDR2: KGHSH and LQKENI. Trimming took 5 bases from V and 2 from J; bases not matched to a gene: 16. The CDR3, as DNA: TGTGCCAGCTCAACACGGCAACCTAGCGGCCCCGACACAGATACGCAGTATTTT. Translated: CASSTRQPSGPDTDTQYF.

The J gene is TRBJ2-3, the V gene TRBV29-1; D is possibly TRBD1 (6 bases). This CDR3 has 11 residues. Trimming took off 8 bases at V and 3 bases at J, with 9 bases between the two ends. Germline loops: CDR1 SQVTM, CDR2 ANQGSEA. This CDR3 is CSIRGTDTQYF. CDR3 coding DNA: TGCAGCATAAGGGGGACAGATACGCAGTATTTT.

This rearrangement joins TRBV7-9 to TRBJ2-7, with D hard to call. The ends were cut back, 1 base at V and 2 bases at J, with 9 bases in the middle. The CDR3 totals 14 residues. Germline-derived CDR1 and CDR2 are SEHNR and FQNEAQ (reference sequence). The CDR3, as DNA: TGTGCCAGCAGCTTAGAAATCAGGACCTACGAGCAGTACTTC. It specifies CASSLEIRTYEQYF.

The chain is built from TRBV2 and TRBJ2-7; no clear D gene. The germline V and J ends were trimmed by 0 bases and 2 bases, with 14 bases remaining between them. The germline CDR1 and CDR2 sequences are SNHLY and FYNNEI. The CDR3 totals 16 residues. DNA for the CDR3: TGTGCCAGCAGTGAAGCGCCTTTCTTCAGGACCTACGAGCAGTACTTC. Amino acids: CASSEAPFFRTYEQYF.

The J gene is TRBJ1-2, the V gene TRBV9; D gene ambiguous. The CDR3 is 11 amino acids. Germline V gene data show CDR1 as SGDLS and CDR2 as YYNGEE. The V gene lost 4 bases and the J gene lost 6 bases, with 7 bases spanning the gap. CDR3 sequence reads: CASSSADGYTF. The CDR3 DNA reads as TGTGCCAGCAGCTCCGCGGATGGCTACACCTTC.

The V and J genes are TRBV28 and TRBJ2-7; TRBD1 aligns across 8 bases. V trimming: 7 bases; J trimming: 3 bases; junction bases outside the gene matches: 8. Germline V gene data show CDR1 as MDHEN and CDR2 as SYDVKM. The CDR3 spans 14 residues. CDR3 DNA sequence: TGTGCCAGCACCCCGGACAGGGTCGGCTACGAGCAGTACTTC. Translation gives CASTPDRVGYEQYF.

This clone has only one observation. J is TRBJ2-7 and V is TRBV11-3, with D perhaps matching TRBD2 (6 bases). Trimming left V 5 bases short and J 0 bases short, with 11 bases between. This CDR3 is built from 14 residues. Germline V gene data show CDR1 as SGHNT and CDR2 as YENEEA. The CDR3 region is CASSADGGSYEQYF. The CDR3 DNA sequence: TGTGCCAGCAGCGCTGACGGGGGCTCCTACGAGCAGTACTTC.

The chain uses TRBV30 and TRBJ1-6; tentative D call: TRBD1 (6 bases). The germline CDR1 and CDR2 sequences are GTSNPN and SVGIG (reference sequence). V lost 4 bases and J 6 bases, leaving 19 bases between the germline ends. The CDR3 runs to 16 residues. The CDR3 loop reads CAWTHPGGPANSPLHF. Here the CDR3 DNA reads TGTGCCTGGACCCATCCGGGGGGCCCGGCTAATTCACCCCTCCACTTT.